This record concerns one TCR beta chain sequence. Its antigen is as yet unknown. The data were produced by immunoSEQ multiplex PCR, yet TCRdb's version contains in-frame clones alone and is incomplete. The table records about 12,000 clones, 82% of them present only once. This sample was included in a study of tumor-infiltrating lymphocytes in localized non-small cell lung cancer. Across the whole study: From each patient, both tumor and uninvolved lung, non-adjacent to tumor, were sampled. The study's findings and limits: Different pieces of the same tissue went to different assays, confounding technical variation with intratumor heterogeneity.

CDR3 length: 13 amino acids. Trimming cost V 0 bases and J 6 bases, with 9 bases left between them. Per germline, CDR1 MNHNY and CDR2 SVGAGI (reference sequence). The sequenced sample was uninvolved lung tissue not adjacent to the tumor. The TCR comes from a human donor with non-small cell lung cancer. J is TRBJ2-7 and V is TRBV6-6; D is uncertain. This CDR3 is CASSYSSPPEQYF. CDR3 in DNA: TGTGCCAGCAGTTACTCGAGCCCTCCCGAGCAGTACTTC.